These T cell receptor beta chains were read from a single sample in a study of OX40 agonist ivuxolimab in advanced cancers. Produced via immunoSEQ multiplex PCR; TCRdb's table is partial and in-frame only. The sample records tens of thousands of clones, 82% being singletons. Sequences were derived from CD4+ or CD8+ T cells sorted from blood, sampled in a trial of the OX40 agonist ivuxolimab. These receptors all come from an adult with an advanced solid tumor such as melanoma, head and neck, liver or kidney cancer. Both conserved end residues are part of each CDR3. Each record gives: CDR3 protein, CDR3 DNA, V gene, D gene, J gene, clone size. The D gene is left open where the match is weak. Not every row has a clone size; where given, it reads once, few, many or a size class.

CASSFTGRNTGELFF	TGTGCCAGCAGCTTTACAGGGCGGAACACCGGGGAGCTGTTTTTT	TRBV5-6	.	TRBJ2-2	.
CASSEGAGTTEAFF	TGTGCCAGCAGTGAAGGGGCAGGGACCACTGAAGCTTTCTTT	TRBV2	.	TRBJ1-1	.
CASSLGSAGADTQYF	TGTGCCAGCAGCTTAGGCTCCGCAGGGGCAGATACGCAGTATTTT	TRBV7-7	.	TRBJ2-3	.
CASSERGILHTIYF	TGTGCCAGCAGTGAAAGGGGCATCCTCCACACCATATATTTT	TRBV6-1	.	TRBJ1-3	few
CASSGQGADTQYF	TGTGCCAGCTCGGGACAGGGCGCAGATACGCAGTATTTT	TRBV18	TRBD1	TRBJ2-3	.
CASSLDGTEYGELFF	TGTGCCAGCAGCTTAGACGGGACGGAATACGGGGAGCTGTTTTTT	TRBV7-2	.	TRBJ2-2	few
CASSPESRSPLHF	TGTGCCAGCAGCCCCGAGTCCAGGTCACCCCTCCACTTT	TRBV11-2	.	TRBJ1-6	.
CASRGQLDTEAFF	TGTGCCAGCAGGGGACAGCTGGACACTGAAGCTTTCTTT	TRBV6-1	TRBD1	TRBJ1-1	.
CASSLSGRNEKLFF	TGTGCCAGCAGTTTATCGGGCCGGAATGAAAAACTGTTTTTT	TRBV28	.	TRBJ1-4	.
CASSLGGPGDKNIQYF	TGTGCCAGCAGTTTAGGGGGACCGGGGGACAAAAACATTCAGTACTTC	TRBV28	.	TRBJ2-4	.
CASSFRSIEVDKNIQYF	TGTGCCAGCAGCTTTCGCTCTATTGAGGTTGACAAAAACATTCAGTACTTC	TRBV5-6	.	TRBJ2-4	.
CASSVTSGGFNEQFF	TGTGCCAGCAGCGTTACTAGCGGGGGGTTCAATGAGCAGTTCTTC	TRBV9	TRBD2	TRBJ2-1	.
CASSRDRAYEQYF	TGTGCCAGCAGCCGGGACAGGGCCTACGAGCAGTACTTC	TRBV7-2	TRBD1	TRBJ2-7	.
CATRPAGEGEAFF	TGTGCCACCCGACCGGCAGGGGAAGGAGAGGCTTTCTTT	TRBV6-6	.	TRBJ1-1	.
CAWSAPNRGGTDTQYF	TGTGCCTGGAGTGCCCCAAACAGGGGCGGTACAGATACGCAGTATTTT	TRBV30	TRBD1	TRBJ2-3	.